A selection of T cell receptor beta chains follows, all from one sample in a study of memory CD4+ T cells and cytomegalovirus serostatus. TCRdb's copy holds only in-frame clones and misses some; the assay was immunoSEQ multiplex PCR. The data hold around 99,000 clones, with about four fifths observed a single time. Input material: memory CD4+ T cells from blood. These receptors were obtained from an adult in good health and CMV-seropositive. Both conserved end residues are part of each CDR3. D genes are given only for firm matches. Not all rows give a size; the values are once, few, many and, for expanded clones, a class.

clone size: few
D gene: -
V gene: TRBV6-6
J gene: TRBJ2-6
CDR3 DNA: TGTGCCAGCAGTTACTCGTCAGGGTACGGGGCCAACGTCCTGACTTTC
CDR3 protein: CASSYSSGYGANVLTF

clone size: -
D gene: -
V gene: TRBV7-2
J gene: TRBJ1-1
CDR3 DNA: TGTGCCAGCAGCTTACGGTTGGTTTTCGCTGAAGCTTTCTTT
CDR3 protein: CASSLRLVFAEAFF

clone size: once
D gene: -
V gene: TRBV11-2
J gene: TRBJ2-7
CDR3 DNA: TGTGCCAGCAGCCCCCTGCGGAGGGGGCGGACATACGAGCAGTACTTC
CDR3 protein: CASSPLRRGRTYEQYF

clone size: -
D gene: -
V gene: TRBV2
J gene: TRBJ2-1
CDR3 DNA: TGTGCCAGCAACGTTTGGCTAGGCAGTGAGCAGTTCTTC
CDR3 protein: CASNVWLGSEQFF

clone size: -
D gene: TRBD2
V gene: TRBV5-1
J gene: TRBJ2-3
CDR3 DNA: TGCGCCAGCAGCTTGGGGTTAGCGGGAGTCGATACGCAGTATTTT
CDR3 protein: CASSLGLAGVDTQYF

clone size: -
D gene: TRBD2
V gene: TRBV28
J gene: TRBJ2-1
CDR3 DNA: TGTGCCAGCATATCTAGCGGGAGCTCCCGGGGTGAGCAGTTCTTC
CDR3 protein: CASISSGSSRGEQFF

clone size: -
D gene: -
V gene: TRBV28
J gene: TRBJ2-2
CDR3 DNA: TGTGCCAGCAGTTTAACCGGGGAGCTGTTTTTT
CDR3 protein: CASSLTGELFF

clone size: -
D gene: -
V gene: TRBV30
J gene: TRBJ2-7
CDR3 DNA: TGTGCCTGGAGTGTTGGCGTTCGTGGACGGTACGAGCAGTACTTC
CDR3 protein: CAWSVGVRGRYEQYF

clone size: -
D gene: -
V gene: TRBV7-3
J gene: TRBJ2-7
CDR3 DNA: TGTGCCAGCAGCCCAACAGGGTCCGTCTCCTACGAGCAGTACTTC
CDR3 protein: CASSPTGSVSYEQYF

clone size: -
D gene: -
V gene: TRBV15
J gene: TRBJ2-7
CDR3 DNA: TGTGCCACCAGCAGAGATAGGGCAGGATACGAGCAGTACTTC
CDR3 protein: CATSRDRAGYEQYF